The clone carrying this T cell receptor (beta chain) was counted only a few times. Compared with germline, one end of the junction differs, possibly owing to a read error. This entry is derived from a study of blood T cell repertoires in COVID-19. Turning to the study itself: Sites across the United States, Italy and Spain contributed samples from acute and convalescent COVID-19. PBMCs, B-cell-depleted T cells, or T cells provided the cDNA or gDNA that made up the material.

Under the authors' procedure: Reference gene primer amplification gave estimated nucleated cell counts. Repertoires were generated with immunoSEQ multiplex PCR, while TCRdb's copy carries only in-frame clones and drops some. That table gives V, J and clone size, and the DNA gave D and trimming. The sample shows 240,000 or so clones, around three quarters of them seen only once. The CDR3 has 14 residues. Per the germline V gene, CDR1 is MGHRA and CDR2 is YSYEKL. This sequence joins TRBV4-1 and TRBJ2-4; 7 nucleotides match TRBD2. The sequenced sample was peripheral blood. The clonotype comes from a woman of 80 years or more with acute or convalescent COVID-19. In DNA form, the CDR3 reads TGCGCCAGCAGCCAAGATGTTCTTGGCGGGAGAATGGACTTC. Amino acid sequence: CASSQDVLGGRMDF.